This T cell receptor beta chain was captured by sequencing in a study of beta chain features in type 1 diabetes. Investigators reverse transcribed all isolated RNA, so they sequenced expressed TCRB transcripts. The data were produced by immunoSEQ multiplex PCR, yet TCRdb's version contains in-frame clones alone and is incomplete. This table holds some 300,000 clones, about 7.8% found once. One heparinised blood draw averaging around 110 mL was given by each donor. The study, taken as a whole, reports: Type 1 diabetes patients had fewer VDJ junction insertions and more deletions.

This CDR3 is 17 amino acids long. V lost 4 bases, J lost 2 bases, and 19 bases lay in between. Germline assignment: CDR1 SGHDN and CDR2 FVKESK. Details on this clone: Its antigen is currently unknown.

The sample consisted of central memory CD4+ T cells from blood. The source is a woman under 30 in good health. This chain joins TRBV14 and TRBJ2-3; D is possibly TRBD2 (6 bases). The CDR3 loop is CASSRRVGSGYTDTQYF. DNA for the CDR3: TGTGCCAGCAGCCGACGGGTGGGTAGCGGATACACAGATACGCAGTATTTT.